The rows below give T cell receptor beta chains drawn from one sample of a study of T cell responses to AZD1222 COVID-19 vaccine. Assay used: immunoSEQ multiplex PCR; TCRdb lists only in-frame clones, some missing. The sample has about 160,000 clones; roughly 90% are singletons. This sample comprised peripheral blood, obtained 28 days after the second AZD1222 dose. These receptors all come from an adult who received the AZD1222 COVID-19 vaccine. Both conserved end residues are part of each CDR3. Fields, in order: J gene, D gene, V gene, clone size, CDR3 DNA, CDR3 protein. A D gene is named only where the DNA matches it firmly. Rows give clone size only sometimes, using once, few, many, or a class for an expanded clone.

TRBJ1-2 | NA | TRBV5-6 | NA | TGTGCCAGCAGCTTAATTGCTAACTATGGCTACACCTTC | CASSLIANYGYTF
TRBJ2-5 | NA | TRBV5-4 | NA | TGTGCCAGCAGCTTGGGGGCGAACCAAGAGACCCAGTACTTC | CASSLGANQETQYF
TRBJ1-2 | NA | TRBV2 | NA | TGTGCCAGCAGTGATATGGCAGGGGTGGGTGGCTACACCTTC | CASSDMAGVGGYTF
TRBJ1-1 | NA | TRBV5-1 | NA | TGCGCCAGCAGCCTCGGTTTGAATACCAACACTGAAGCTTTCTTT | CASSLGLNTNTEAFF
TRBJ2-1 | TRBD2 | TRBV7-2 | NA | TGTGCCAGCAGCTTAGTTACGGGGGGAAATGAGCAGTTCTTC | CASSLVTGGNEQFF
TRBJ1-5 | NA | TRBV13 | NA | TGTGCCAGCAGCCCGGGCCACAATCAGCCCCAGCATTTT | CASSPGHNQPQHF
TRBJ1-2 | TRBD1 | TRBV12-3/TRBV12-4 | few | TGTGCCAGCAGAACAGGGGTCTATGGCTACACCTTC | CASRTGVYGYTF
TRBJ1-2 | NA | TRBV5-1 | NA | TGCGCCAGCAGCCCTTTACAGAGTAACTATGGCTACACCTTC | CASSPLQSNYGYTF
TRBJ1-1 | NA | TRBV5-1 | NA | TGCGCCAGCAGCGCGGACAGCATGAACACTGAAGCTTTCTTT | CASSADSMNTEAFF
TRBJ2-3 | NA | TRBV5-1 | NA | TGCGCCAGCAGCCTCAACGGGGGTAACACAGATACGCAGTATTTT | CASSLNGGNTDTQYF
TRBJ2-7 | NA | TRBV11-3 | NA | TGTGCCAGCAGCTCCCTATTTGGTCACGAGCAGTACTTC | CASSSLFGHEQYF
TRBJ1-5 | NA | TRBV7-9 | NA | TGTGCCAGCAGCTTCACGTCCCCCCAGTCCCAGCATTTT | CASSFTSPQSQHF